This T cell receptor beta chain was documented in a study of T cell repertoires in cytomegalovirus infection. Turning to the study itself: Carrying CMV and the relevant HLA type showed in public TCR beta signatures.

V gave up 0 bases and J gave up 3 bases, with 12 bases separating them. Germline values: CDR1 SGHTA, CDR2 FQGNSA. The CDR3 loop spans 15 amino acids. This clonotype showed up many times. Each CDR3 protein gets one entry after TCRdb re-called the reads with MiXCR. The sample records a few hundred thousand distinct CDR3 sequences, approximately 15% being singletons. The rearrangement joins TRBV7-2 to TRBJ2-7; TRBD1 might be the D (6 bases). The receptor's source is a human donor in good health (CMV status not recorded). Some clones in this sample may be carry-over from other donors' samples. What was sequenced was CD8+ T cells from PBMCs. The CDR3 nucleotides read TGTGCCAGCAGCTTAGCGTGGACAGCTAACTACGAGCAGTACTTC. Its protein product is CASSLAWTANYEQYF. Full variable domain (rest looked up from reference TRBV7-2 and TRBJ2-7): GAGVSQSPSNKVTEKGKDVELRCDPISGHTALYWYRQSLGQGLEFLIYFQGNSAPDKSGLPSDRFSAERTGGSVSTLTIQRTQQEDSAVYLCASSLAWTANYEQYFGPGTRLTVT.